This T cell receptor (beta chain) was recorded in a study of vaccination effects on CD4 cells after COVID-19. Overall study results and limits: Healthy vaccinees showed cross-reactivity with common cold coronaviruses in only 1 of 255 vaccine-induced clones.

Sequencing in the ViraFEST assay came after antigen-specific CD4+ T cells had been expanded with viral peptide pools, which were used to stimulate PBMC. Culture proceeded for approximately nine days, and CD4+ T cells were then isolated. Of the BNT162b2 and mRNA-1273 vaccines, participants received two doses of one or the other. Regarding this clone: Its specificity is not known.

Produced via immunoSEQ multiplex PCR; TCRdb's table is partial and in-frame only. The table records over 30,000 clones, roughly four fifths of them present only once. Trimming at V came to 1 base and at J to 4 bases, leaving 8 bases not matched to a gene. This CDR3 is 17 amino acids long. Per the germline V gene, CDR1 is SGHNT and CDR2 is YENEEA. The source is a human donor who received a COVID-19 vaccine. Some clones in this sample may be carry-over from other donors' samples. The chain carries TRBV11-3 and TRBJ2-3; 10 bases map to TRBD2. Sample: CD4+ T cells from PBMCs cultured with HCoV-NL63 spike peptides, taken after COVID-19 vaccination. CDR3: CASSLAYSSGGADTQYF. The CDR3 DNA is TGTGCCAGCAGCTTAGCGTATTCCAGCGGGGGGGCAGATACGCAGTATTTT.